A selection of T cell receptor beta chains follows, all from one sample in a study of response to subunit inactivated influenza vaccine. TCRdb passed the RT-PCR reads through MiXCR, listing each CDR3 protein once. The sample contains about 780,000 distinct CDR3 sequences, about 18% of which appear only once. The sample in question was PBMCs from blood, obtained around 5 days after vaccination. The receptors were sampled from a man in his forties or fifties who received an inactivated influenza vaccine. Both conserved end residues are part of each CDR3. A D gene is named only where the DNA matches it firmly. Clone size is stated in some rows and not others, as once, few, many or a class when expanded.

CDR3: CASSLQRNTGELFF; DNA: TGTGCCAGCAGCTTACAGAGAAACACCGGGGAGCTGTTTTTT; length: 14; size: NA; D: NA; J: TRBJ2-2; V: TRBV11-2
CDR3: CASSLRPAGGTDTQYF; DNA: TGTGCCAGCAGCTTACGTCCAGCGGGAGGCACAGATACGCAGTATTTT; length: 16; size: NA; D: TRBD2; J: TRBJ2-3; V: TRBV7-8
CDR3: CSARVPPLGQGASYEQYF; DNA: TGCAGTGCTAGAGTTCCCCCGCTGGGACAGGGGGCCTCCTACGAGCAGTACTTC; length: 18; size: few; D: TRBD1; J: TRBJ2-7; V: TRBV20-1
CDR3: CASSSPIDRGPFF; DNA: TGTGCCAGCAGCTCCCCCATAGATAGGGGTCCGTTCTTC; length: 13; size: NA; D: NA; J: TRBJ2-1; V: TRBV5-6
CDR3: CASSTSGSYLGTDTQYF; DNA: TGTGCCAGCAGTACTAGCGGGAGTTATCTTGGCACAGATACGCAGTATTTT; length: 17; size: NA; D: TRBD2; J: TRBJ2-3; V: TRBV2
CDR3: CASSETLANEQFF; DNA: TGTGCCAGCAGCGAGACTCTAGCGAACGAGCAGTTCTTC; length: 13; size: NA; D: NA; J: TRBJ2-1; V: TRBV7-9
CDR3: CSASYWGRGTEAFF; DNA: TGCAGTGCTAGTTATTGGGGGCGGGGCACTGAAGCTTTCTTT; length: 14; size: NA; D: NA; J: TRBJ1-1; V: TRBV20-1
CDR3: CASSFGTGAYEQYF; DNA: TGTGCCAGCAGTTTCGGGACAGGGGCCTACGAGCAGTACTTC; length: 14; size: many; D: TRBD1; J: TRBJ2-7; V: TRBV12-3/TRBV12-4
CDR3: CASSYVRAVPPYEQYF; DNA: TGTGCCAGCAGTTACGTACGTGCGGTACCCCCTTACGAGCAGTACTTC; length: 16; size: many; D: NA; J: TRBJ2-7; V: TRBV6-5
CDR3: CASSEQGFNTEAFF; DNA: TGTGCCAGCAGCGAACAGGGTTTTAACACTGAAGCTTTCTTT; length: 14; size: few; D: NA; J: TRBJ1-1; V: TRBV7-9
CDR3: CASSLSSAGTDTQYF; DNA: TGCGCCAGCAGCTTGAGTAGCGCTGGCACAGATACGCAGTATTTT; length: 15; size: few; D: NA; J: TRBJ2-3; V: TRBV5-1
CDR3: CASSLSIRVAGANVLTF; DNA: TGCGCCAGCAGCTTGAGTATCAGGGTAGCTGGGGCCAACGTCCTGACTTTC; length: 17; size: few; D: NA; J: TRBJ2-6; V: TRBV5-1
CDR3: CASSYGGDPAYEQYF; DNA: TGTGCCAGCAGCTACGGTGGGGACCCTGCCTACGAGCAGTACTTC; length: 15; size: NA; D: NA; J: TRBJ2-7; V: TRBV7-2
CDR3: CASSLLHTDEQYF; DNA: TGTGCCAGCAGCTTGTTACACACGGACGAGCAGTACTTC; length: 13; size: NA; D: NA; J: TRBJ2-7; V: TRBV5-6
CDR3: CASSFGLEETQYF; DNA: TGTGCCAGCAGTTTTGGACTGGAAGAGACCCAGTACTTC; length: 13; size: many; D: NA; J: TRBJ2-5; V: TRBV12-3/TRBV12-4
CDR3: CASSSRTEYQETQYF; DNA: TGTGCCAGCAGTTCCCGGACAGAGTACCAAGAGACCCAGTACTTC; length: 15; size: NA; D: NA; J: TRBJ2-5; V: TRBV28
CDR3: CSAGGQGAGGYTF; DNA: TGCAGTGCTGGGGGACAGGGGGCAGGGGGCTACACCTTC; length: 13; size: few; D: TRBD1; J: TRBJ1-2; V: TRBV20-1
CDR3: CASSLRSEAFF; DNA: TGTGCCAGCAGCCTGCGGAGTGAAGCTTTCTTT; length: 11; size: many; D: NA; J: TRBJ1-1; V: TRBV12-3/TRBV12-4
CDR3: CASQRGTSGARGYEQYF; DNA: TGTGCCAGCCAGAGGGGGACTAGCGGAGCCCGAGGCTACGAGCAGTACTTC; length: 17; size: once; D: TRBD2; J: TRBJ2-7; V: TRBV28
CDR3: CASSVEGTYLSSYNEQFF; DNA: TGTGCCAGCAGCGTAGAAGGGACCTACCTTAGCTCCTACAATGAGCAGTTCTTC; length: 18; size: NA; D: NA; J: TRBJ2-1; V: TRBV9
CDR3: CASSRRTSLKETQYF; DNA: TGTGCCAGCTCACGACGGACTAGCCTAAAAGAGACCCAGTACTTC; length: 15; size: NA; D: TRBD2; J: TRBJ2-5; V: TRBV18
CDR3: CASSQDARGSTDTQYF; DNA: TGTGCCAGCAGCCAAGATGCCCGGGGTTCGACAGATACGCAGTATTTT; length: 16; size: few; D: NA; J: TRBJ2-3; V: TRBV4-2
CDR3: CASNPGPPYNEQFF; DNA: TGCGCCAGCAACCCGGGTCCGCCTTACAATGAGCAGTTCTTC; length: 14; size: NA; D: NA; J: TRBJ2-1; V: TRBV10-2
CDR3: CASRKTGATDTQYF; DNA: TGTGCCAGCAGAAAGACAGGGGCCACAGATACGCAGTATTTT; length: 14; size: NA; D: TRBD1; J: TRBJ2-3; V: TRBV12-3/TRBV12-4
CDR3: CASSVAGTSGGYEQYF; DNA: TGTGCCAGCAGCGTCGCCGGGACTAGCGGGGGTTACGAGCAGTACTTC; length: 16; size: few; D: TRBD2; J: TRBJ2-7; V: TRBV7-2